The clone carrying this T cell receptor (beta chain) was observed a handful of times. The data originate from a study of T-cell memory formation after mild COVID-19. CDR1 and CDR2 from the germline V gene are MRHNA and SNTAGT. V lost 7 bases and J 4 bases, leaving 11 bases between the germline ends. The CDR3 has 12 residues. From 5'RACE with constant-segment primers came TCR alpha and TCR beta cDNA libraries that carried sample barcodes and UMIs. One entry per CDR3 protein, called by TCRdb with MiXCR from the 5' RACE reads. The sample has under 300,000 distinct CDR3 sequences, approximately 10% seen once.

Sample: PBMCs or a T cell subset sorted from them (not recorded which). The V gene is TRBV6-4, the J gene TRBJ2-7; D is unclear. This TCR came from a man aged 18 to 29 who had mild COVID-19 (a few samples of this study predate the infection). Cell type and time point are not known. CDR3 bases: TGTGCCAGCACCAGTGAAGGTTACGAGCAGTACGTC. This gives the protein CASTSEGYEQYV.